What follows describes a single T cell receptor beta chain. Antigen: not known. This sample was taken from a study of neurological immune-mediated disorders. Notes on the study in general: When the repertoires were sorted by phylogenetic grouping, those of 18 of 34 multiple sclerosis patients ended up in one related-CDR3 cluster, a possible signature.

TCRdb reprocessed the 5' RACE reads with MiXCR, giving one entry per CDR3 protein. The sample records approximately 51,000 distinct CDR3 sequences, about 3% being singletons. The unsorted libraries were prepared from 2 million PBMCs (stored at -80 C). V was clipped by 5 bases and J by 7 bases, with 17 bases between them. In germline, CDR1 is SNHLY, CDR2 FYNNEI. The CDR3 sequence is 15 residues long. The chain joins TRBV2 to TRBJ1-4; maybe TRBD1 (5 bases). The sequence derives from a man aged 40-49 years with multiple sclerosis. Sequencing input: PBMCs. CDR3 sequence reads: CASSKTGTRGEKLFF. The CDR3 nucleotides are TGTGCCAGCAGTAAAACCGGGACGAGGGGTGAAAAACTGTTTTTT.